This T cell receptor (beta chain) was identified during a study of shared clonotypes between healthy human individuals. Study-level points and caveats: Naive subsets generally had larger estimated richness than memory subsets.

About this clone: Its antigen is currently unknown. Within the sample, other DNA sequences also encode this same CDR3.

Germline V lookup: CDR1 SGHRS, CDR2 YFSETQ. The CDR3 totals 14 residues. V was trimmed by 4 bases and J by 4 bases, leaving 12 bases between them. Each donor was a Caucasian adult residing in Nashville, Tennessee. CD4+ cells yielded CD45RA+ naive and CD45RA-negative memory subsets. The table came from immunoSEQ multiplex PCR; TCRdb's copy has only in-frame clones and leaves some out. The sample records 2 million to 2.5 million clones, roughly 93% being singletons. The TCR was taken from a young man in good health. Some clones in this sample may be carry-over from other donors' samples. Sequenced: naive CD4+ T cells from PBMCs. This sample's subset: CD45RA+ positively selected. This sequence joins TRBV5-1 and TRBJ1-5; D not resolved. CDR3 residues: CASSLGGPNQPQHF. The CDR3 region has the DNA TGCGCCAGCAGCCTGGGAGGGCCAAATCAGCCCCAGCATTTT.